This passage covers 27 T cell receptor beta chains from one sample sequenced in a study of control samples from healthy donors and cancer patients. Sequencing used immunoSEQ multiplex PCR; TCRdb keeps in-frame clones, though not all of them. The top ten hold around 0.91% of the sample, which has tens of thousands of clones, around 93% seen once. Sequences were obtained from PBMCs. The receptors here all came from a man aged 30 to 45 with colorectal cancer.

The V call is TRBV12-3 or TRBV12-4, the J call TRBJ2-2; D is undetermined. The CDR3 extends over 12 amino acids. The V and J ends lost 10 bases and 1 base respectively, with 7 bases between them. The CDR3 sequence is CAKSRNTGELFF. The CDR3, as DNA: TGTGCCAAATCAAGGAACACCGGGGAGCTGTTTTTT.

J is TRBJ2-1 and V is TRBV19; 7 bases are shared with TRBD1. Germline CDR1 is LNHDA and CDR2 is SQIVND (reference sequence). This CDR3 has 18 amino acids. V dropped 3 bases and J dropped 0; count of bases not matched to a gene: 11. The CDR3 spells CASSMFWGTETSYNEQFF. Here the CDR3 DNA reads TGTGCCAGTAGTATGTTTTGGGGGACAGAGACCTCCTACAATGAGCAGTTCTTC.

The rearrangement joins TRBV19 to TRBJ1-5, with D perhaps matching TRBD1 (5 bases). V lost 4 bases, J lost 0 bases, and 16 bases lay in between. CDR1 is LNHDA and CDR2 is SQIVND in the germline V gene (reference sequence). The CDR3 runs 17 residues. The CDR3 DNA follows: TGTGCCAGTAGTACTTCACCTACAGGAATTAGCAATCAGCCCCAGCATTTT. Protein sequence: CASSTSPTGISNQPQHF.

V usage is TRBV4-2 and J usage is TRBJ1-5; D may be TRBD1 (5 bases). Trimming pared 3 bases from V and 6 bases from J, leaving 27 bases between. Germline CDR1 is LGHNA and CDR2 is YNFKEQ. The CDR3 totals 19 residues. CDR3: CASSQLSIGARSVGQPQHF. CDR3 coding DNA: TGTGCCAGCAGCCAGTTGTCAATAGGGGCCCGGTCGGTTGGTCAGCCCCAGCATTTT.

The genes are TRBV19 and TRBJ1-5; 8 bases map to TRBD1. With 3 bases clipped from V and 5 bases from J, the junction kept 3 bases outside the gene matches. Germline CDR1 is LNHDA and CDR2 is SQIVND (reference sequence). The CDR3 extends over 14 amino acids. The CDR3 coding sequence is TGTGCCAGTAGTATTGGACAGGGCCATCAGCCCCAGCATTTT. Amino acids: CASSIGQGHQPQHF.

There are a few counts of this clone. This chain uses TRBV27 with TRBJ1-4; D is uncertain. Trimming removed 0 bases at V and 3 bases at J, with 11 bases between. The CDR3 runs to 16 residues. Germline CDR1 reads MNHEY; CDR2 reads SMNVEV (reference sequence). The CDR3 loop reads CASSLSGMPPNEKLFF. In DNA, the CDR3 is TGTGCCAGCAGTTTATCAGGGATGCCGCCTAATGAAAAACTGTTTTTT.

The rearrangement uses TRBV2 and TRBJ2-5, with a possible D match to TRBD2 (6 bases). Germline CDR1 and CDR2: SNHLY and FYNNEI. Trimming stripped 3 bases from V and 4 bases from J, with 15 bases between. This CDR3 is built from 15 residues. CDR3 protein: CASSDRRETRETQYF. As DNA, the CDR3 is TGTGCCAGCAGTGACCGGAGGGAAACACGAGAGACCCAGTACTTC. The variable domain in full, completed from reference TRBV2 and TRBJ2-5, reads EPEVTQTPSHQVTQMGQEVILRCVPISNHLYFYWYRQILGQKVEFLVSFYNNEISEKSEIFDDQFSVERPDGSNFTLKIRSTKLEDSAMYFCASSDRRETRETQYFGPGTRLLVL.

The genes are TRBV5-1 and TRBJ1-4, with a possible D match to TRBD1 (5 bases). Germline CDR1 and CDR2: SGHRS and YFSETQ. Trimming cost V 4 bases and J 5 bases, with 15 bases left between them. CDR3 length: 15 residues. DNA of the CDR3: TGCGCCAGCAGCCTTCTAGGGGCAGTAAATGAAAAACTGTTTTTT. Amino acids: CASSLLGAVNEKLFF. Looking up the rest from reference TRBV5-1 and TRBJ1-4 gives the full variable domain: KAGVTQTPRYLIKTRGQQVTLSCSPISGHRSVSWYQQTPGQGLQFLFEYFSETQRNKGNFPGRFSGRQFSNSRSEMNVSTLELGDSALYLCASSLLGAVNEKLFFGSGTQLSVL.

The gene calls are TRBV6-5 and TRBJ2-1, with TRBD2 identical over 9 bases. CDR3 length: 15 amino acids. The germline V gene has CDR1 MNHEY and CDR2 SVGAGI. Trimming removed 8 bases from V and 9 bases from J; junction bases left unmatched: 14. The DNA for the CDR3 is TGTGCCAGCGGTAATAGCGGGGGTTCGGCAAGTGAGCAGTTCTTC. It encodes CASGNSGGSASEQFF.

For this clone: Other nucleotide sequences from this sample produce the same CDR3. The CDR3 is CASSAAGGGPVGYTF. Written as DNA, the CDR3 is TGTGCCAGCAGCGCGGCGGGGGGGGGCCCAGTAGGCTACACCTTC. The gene calls are TRBV9 and TRBJ1-2; D might be TRBD1 (6 bases). V lost 3 bases to trimming and J lost 8 bases, with 20 bases between them. The CDR3 sequence is 15 residues long. Germline lookup yields CDR1 SGDLS and CDR2 YYNGEE. Combining the CDR3 with reference TRBV9 and TRBJ1-2 gives the whole variable domain DSGVTQTPKHLITATGQRVTLRCSPRSGDLSVYWYQQSLDQGLQFLIQYYNGEERAKGNILERFSAQQFPDLHSELNLSSLELGDSALYFCASSAAGGGPVGYTFGSGTRLTVV.

The count of this clone is one. V usage is TRBV6-6 and J usage is TRBJ1-1; D not resolved. The CDR3 length is 11 residues. The V end lost 6 bases, the J end lost 3 bases, and 5 bases lay between the germline ends. The germline CDR1 and CDR2 sequences are MNHNY and SVGAGI (reference sequence). CDR3 in amino acids: CASSSYTEAFF. The CDR3 DNA follows: TGTGCCAGCAGCAGTTACACTGAAGCTTTCTTT.

The V and J genes are TRBV7-8 and TRBJ1-2; D call uncertain. The ends were cut back, 5 bases at V and 5 bases at J, with 12 bases in the middle. The germline V gene encodes CDR1 SGHVS and CDR2 FQNEAQ. The CDR3 covers 13 residues. The CDR3 loop reads CASSKPSEYGYTF. The CDR3 DNA follows: TGTGCCAGCAGCAAACCATCAGAGTATGGCTACACCTTC.

The chain is built from TRBV7-2 and TRBJ1-2; 9 bases align to TRBD1. Trimming cost V 4 bases and J 3 bases; bases outside gene matches: 3. This CDR3 is built from 14 residues. The germline CDR1 and CDR2 sequences are SGHTA and FQGNSA. CDR3 region: CASSWTGEDYGYTF. The CDR3 DNA reads as TGTGCCAGCAGCTGGACAGGGGAGGACTATGGCTACACCTTC.

This rearrangement joins TRBV4-1 to TRBJ2-2, with 10 bases lining up with TRBD2. Per the germline V gene, CDR1 is MGHRA and CDR2 is YSYEKL. The V and J ends lost 1 base and 1 base, in that order; junction bases with no gene match: 9. The CDR3 is 19 residues long. The CDR3 DNA follows: TGCGCCAGCAGCCAAGCGGGGCTAGCGGGGGTTATGAACACCGGGGAGCTGTTTTTT. Its protein product is CASSQAGLAGVMNTGELFF.

J is TRBJ2-7 and V is TRBV2, with D uncertain. CDR1 is SNHLY, CDR2 FYNNEI, per germline. V was clipped by 5 bases and J by 0 bases, with 2 bases between them. This CDR3 is built from 11 residues. The CDR3 spells CASSISYEQYF. For the CDR3, the DNA is TGTGCCAGCAGTATCTCCTACGAGCAGTACTTC.

This clone showed up just a few times. The J gene is TRBJ1-3, the V gene TRBV7-9; D is ambiguous. V was trimmed by 4 bases and J by 1 base, leaving 11 bases between them. Per the germline V gene, CDR1 is SEHNR and CDR2 is FQNEAQ (reference sequence). This CDR3 contains 15 residues. CDR3 amino acids: CASSYSLGSGNTIYF. The CDR3 DNA reads TGTGCCAGCAGCTATTCGCTCGGTTCTGGAAACACCATATATTTT. The complete variable domain, with remaining parts taken from reference TRBV7-9 and TRBJ1-3, reads DTGVSQNPRHKITKRGQNVTFRCDPISEHNRLYWYRQTLGQGPEFLTYFQNEAQLEKSRLLSDRFSAERPKGSFSTLEIQRTEQGDSAMYLCASSYSLGSGNTIYFGEGSWLTVV.

This clone was seen a single time. The chain has TRBV2 and TRBJ2-3, with D perhaps TRBD1 (6 bases). Trimming left V 4 bases short and J 4 bases short, with 21 bases between. This CDR3 contains 17 residues. Germline CDR1 SNHLY, CDR2 FYNNEI. The CDR3 is CASSVRSRGALPDTQYF. The CDR3 DNA reads TGTGCCAGCAGTGTAAGATCCAGGGGCGCCCTACCAGATACGCAGTATTTT.

J is TRBJ2-7 and V is TRBV21-1. TRBV21-1 constitutes a pseudogene. The CDR3 has 19 amino acids. The CDR3 region is CASSLTKKRRDHFSYEQYV. The CDR3 DNA is TGTGCCAGCAGCTTGACGAAAAAGCGCCGGGACCACTTCTCCTACGAGCAGTACGTC.

The genes are TRBV6-2 or TRBV6-3 and TRBJ1-5; TRBD1 is a possible D gene (5 bases). V gave up 0 bases and J gave up 9 bases, with 6 bases separating them. The CDR3 extends over 12 amino acids. Germline V gene data show CDR1 as MNHEY and CDR2 as SVGEGT. The CDR3 bases are TGTGCCAGCAGTTACTCGGGGGGGCCCCAGCATTTT. Its translation is CASSYSGGPQHF.

V usage is TRBV5-5 and J usage is TRBJ1-1; D unresolved. Germline V gene lookup returns CDR1 SGHKS and CDR2 YYEKEE (reference sequence). This CDR3 comprises 17 residues. V was shortened by 1 base and J by 0 bases, with 16 bases between the two germline ends. CDR3: CASSLTPKTVLNTEAFF. The CDR3 nucleotides read TGTGCCAGCAGCTTGACCCCCAAAACAGTATTGAACACTGAAGCTTTCTTT.

V usage is TRBV4-1 and J usage is TRBJ1-2, with D unclear. The germline gives CDR1 MGHRA, CDR2 YSYEKL. The CDR3 has 16 amino acids. The V end lost 0 bases, the J end lost 1 base, and 12 bases lay between the germline ends. CDR3 protein: CASSQDFSEINYGYTF. CDR3 DNA: TGCGCCAGCAGCCAAGATTTTTCGGAGATTAACTATGGCTACACCTTC.

This clone has just one count. The genes are TRBV30 and TRBJ2-7; D possibly matches TRBD1 or TRBD2 (5 bases each). The CDR3 contains 13 residues. V was shortened by 2 bases and J by 4 bases, with 12 bases between the two germline ends. The germline gives CDR1 GTSNPN, CDR2 SVGIG (reference sequence). The chain's CDR3 is CAWSYGAPYEQYF. CDR3 DNA sequence: TGTGCCTGGAGTTACGGGGCTCCGTACGAGCAGTACTTC.

In DNA, the CDR3 is TGTGCCACCAGTGACACCGGGACAGGGGGAGGAGAGACCCAGTACTTC. Its translation is CATSDTGTGGGETQYF. The genes are TRBV24-1 and TRBJ2-5; the match to TRBD1 covers 11 bases. CDR3 length: 16 amino acids. V shed 4 bases, J shed 4 bases, and the junction held 7 bases outside the gene matches. Per germline, CDR1 KGHDR and CDR2 SFDVKD.

The chain links TRBV19 to TRBJ2-3, with TRBD2 matching over 13 bases. CDR3 size: 15 residues. Germline assignment: CDR1 LNHDA and CDR2 SQIVND (reference sequence). Unmatched junction bases numbered 6, after V lost 6 bases and J lost 6 bases. The CDR3 DNA reads as TGTGCCAGTAGCCTTACTAGCGGGGGGGGTGATACGCAGTATTTT. Its protein product is CASSLTSGGGDTQYF.

The chain uses TRBV6-2 or TRBV6-3 and TRBJ1-2, with TRBD1 matching over 12 bases. J gave up 4 bases and V 2 bases, and 14 bases lay outside the gene matches. The CDR3 is made up of 19 amino acids. Germline V gives CDR1 MNHEY, CDR2 SVGEGT. For the CDR3, the DNA is TGTGCCAGCAGTTACGATGACCGGGACAGGGGGCGAGTGGCCTATGGCTACACCTTC. This gives the protein CASSYDDRDRGRVAYGYTF.

The chain combines TRBV6-6 with TRBJ2-7; maybe TRBD2 (6 bases). Germline V CDR1 and CDR2: MNHNY, SVGAGI (reference sequence). The CDR3 contains 14 residues. Trimming removed 0 bases at V and 7 bases at J, with 13 bases between. The CDR3 loop is CASSYSREAGEQYF. The CDR3 coding sequence is TGTGCCAGCAGTTACTCGAGGGAGGCGGGGGAGCAGTACTTC.

The chain links TRBV7-4 to TRBJ1-5; D may be TRBD1 (6 bases). The V end was cut by 5 bases, the J end by 2 bases, with 13 bases between. This CDR3 has 15 amino acids. Germline lookup yields CDR1 SGHVT and CDR2 SQSDAQ. DNA for the CDR3: TGTGCCAGCAGCCATACGGCAGGGGGCAATCAGCCCCAGCATTTT. This encodes CASSHTAGGNQPQHF. Variable domain in full (rest from reference TRBV7-4 and TRBJ1-5): GAGVSQSPRYKVAKRGRDVALRCDSISGHVTLYWYRQTLGQGSEVLTYSQSDAQRDKSGRPSGRFSAERPERSVSTLKIQRTEQGDSAVYLCASSHTAGGNQPQHFGDGTRLSIL.